This note documents a single TCR beta chain sequence. Its antigen is not identified. The CDR3 runs 16 residues. The J segment lost 4 bases and the V segment lost 5 bases, leaving 8 bases of the junction unmatched. Germline V lookup: CDR1 MGHRA, CDR2 YSYEKL. The source of the sample is a study of graft-versus-host responses after intestinal transplantation. Study background: Anti-thymocyte globulin served as induction for all recipients, who then took tacrolimus and steroids for about three years. Overall study results and limits: Allografts carried high graft-versus-host to host-versus-graft clonal ratios in patients having graft-donor T cell macrochimerism. Recipient bone marrow held GvH clones, some seen earlier in ileum or blood.

This table comes from immunoSEQ multiplex PCR, and its TCRdb copy is limited to in-frame clones, with some not included. The sample carries roughly 51,000 clones, 80% to 90% recorded once. The sample here was unstimulated CD4+ T cells sorted from spleen or lymph node cells, taken before transplant. This chain connects TRBV4-1 to TRBJ2-2; TRBD2 aligns across 9 bases. This clonotype was obtained from a human donor who was the organ donor for an intestinal transplant. CDR3 sequence: CASSSPEREVTGELFF. The CDR3 bases are TGCGCCAGCAGCTCCCCAGAGCGGGAGGTCACCGGGGAGCTGTTTTTT.